A single sample is the source of the 15 T cell receptor beta chains below, sequenced in a study of Ad26.COV2.S vaccination and SARS-CoV-2 variants. Treatment reported: 15 to 20 received Ad26.COV2.S at low or high dose, single or two shots; five or six received placebo; per-sample allocation not given. Samples came from day 63 after the first vaccine or placebo injection. Clones were read by immunoSEQ multiplex PCR, and TCRdb kept only the in-frame ones, dropping some. Here the sample spans 250,000 to 300,000 clones, roughly 86% being singletons. The material sequenced was peripheral blood, taken in a trial of Ad26.COV2.S vaccine versus placebo. The receptors derive from a person aged 18-65 years who received the Ad26.COV2.S COVID-19 vaccine or a placebo.

This chain connects TRBV5-4 to TRBJ2-5; 15 bases match TRBD2. With V trimmed by 0 bases and J by 2 bases, 2 bases remained unmatched. The germline V gene has CDR1 SGHNT and CDR2 YYREEE (reference sequence). CDR3 length: 17 residues. The DNA of the CDR3 is TGTGCCAGCAGCTTGGGAGGACTAGCGGGGGGGCAAGAGACCCAGTACTTC. Protein sequence: CASSLGGLAGGQETQYF. The variable domain in full, completed from reference TRBV5-4 and TRBJ2-5, reads ETGVTQSPTHLIKTRGQQVTLRCSSQSGHNTVSWYQQALGQGPQFIFQYYREEENGRGNFPPRFSGLQFPNYSSELNVNALELDDSALYLCASSLGGLAGGQETQYFGPGTRLLVL.

The genes are TRBV9 and TRBJ1-1; possibly TRBD1 for D (6 bases). This CDR3 has 15 residues. Trimming cost V 1 base and J 6 bases, with 16 bases left between them. Germline V gene sequence: CDR1 SGDLS, CDR2 YYNGEE. The CDR3, as DNA: TGTGCCAGCAGCGTACTTGGGGGGCTGGTCGCTGAAGCTTTCTTT. Protein sequence: CASSVLGGLVAEAFF. Full variable domain (rest looked up from reference TRBV9 and TRBJ1-1): DSGVTQTPKHLITATGQRVTLRCSPRSGDLSVYWYQQSLDQGLQFLIQYYNGEERAKGNILERFSAQQFPDLHSELNLSSLELGDSALYFCASSVLGGLVAEAFFGQGTRLTVV.

This clone appeared once. The genes are TRBV27 and TRBJ2-1; perhaps TRBD2 as D (5 bases). V was pared by 3 bases and J by 0 bases, with 12 bases between. In germline, CDR1 is MNHEY, CDR2 SMNVEV (reference sequence). The CDR3 is 16 amino acids. CDR3 sequence: CASSLGTRPSYNEQFF. The CDR3 bases are TGTGCCAGCAGTTTGGGAACTAGACCCTCCTACAATGAGCAGTTCTTC.

In nucleotides, the CDR3 is TGTGCCAGCAGTGGGGCGGGAGGGGAGCAGTTCTTC. It is translated as CASSGAGGEQFF. The chain is built from TRBV2 and TRBJ2-1, with 9 bases identical to TRBD2. Germline V lookup: CDR1 SNHLY, CDR2 FYNNEI. CDR3 size: 12 residues. V was pared by 4 bases and J by 10 bases, with 2 bases of the junction left unmatched.

This clone was found a few times. This chain joins TRBV2 and TRBJ1-2; 8 nucleotides align to TRBD1. V shed 3 bases and J 6 bases; nucleotides not matched to a gene: 3. CDR3 length equals 13 residues. Germline assignment: CDR1 SNHLY and CDR2 FYNNEI. The DNA for the CDR3 is TGTGCCAGCAGTGAGCAACAGGGGGATGGCTACACCTTC. Residues: CASSEQQGDGYTF.

The V call is TRBV7-2, the J call TRBJ2-5, with 13 positions matching TRBD2. The length of the CDR3 is 16 residues. The J segment lost 4 bases and the V segment lost 2 bases, leaving 4 bases of the junction unmatched. Germline CDR1 reads SGHTA; CDR2 reads FQGNSA. The CDR3 DNA sequence: TGTGCCAGCAGCTTAAGACTAGCGGGGGGAGTAGAGACCCAGTACTTC. Protein: CASSLRLAGGVETQYF.

The chain employs TRBV6-5 and TRBJ1-5; D may be TRBD1 (5 bases). Germline CDR1 MNHEY, CDR2 SVGAGI. V was shortened by 4 bases and J by 7 bases, with 17 bases between the two germline ends. CDR3 length: 15 residues. CDR3 DNA: TGTGCCAGCAGTTCTTCCAGAAACCAGGGCCAGCCCCAGCATTTT. It specifies CASSSSRNQGQPQHF.

This clone was seen once. This chain uses TRBV2 with TRBJ2-7, with 7 bases matching TRBD1. The CDR3 sequence is 13 residues long. Per germline, CDR1 SNHLY and CDR2 FYNNEI. V shed 6 bases and J 6 bases; nucleotides not matched to a gene: 8. DNA for the CDR3: TGTGCCAGCAGGGACTTAAACAGGGGCGAGCAGTACTTC. Amino acids: CASRDLNRGEQYF.

The chain carries TRBV6-2 or TRBV6-3 and TRBJ2-1; D gene ambiguous. This CDR3 contains 14 residues. The germline V gene encodes CDR1 MNHEY and CDR2 SVGEGT. V was pared by 2 bases and J by 1 base, with 6 bases between. The CDR3 loop reads CASSYMESYNEQFF. The DNA of the CDR3 is TGTGCCAGCAGTTACATGGAGTCCTACAATGAGCAGTTCTTC.

V and J are TRBV29-1 and TRBJ1-2; TRBD1 matches 7 bases. This CDR3 region has 15 residues. V lost 1 base, J lost 4 bases, and 9 bases stayed unmatched. Germline CDR1 and CDR2: SQVTM and ANQGSEA. The CDR3 DNA is TGCAGCGTTGAAGGGGACAGTGGGGGCGGCTATGGCTACACCTTC. This translates into CSVEGDSGGGYGYTF.

This chain joins TRBV7-2 and TRBJ2-2, with 7 nucleotides matching TRBD1. The CDR3 has 17 amino acids. The germline gives CDR1 SGHTA, CDR2 FQGNSA. Trimming removed 1 base from V and 5 bases from J; junction bases left unmatched: 10. The CDR3 spells CASSLVADRDSTGELFF. The CDR3, as DNA: TGTGCCAGCAGCTTAGTGGCCGACAGGGATTCAACCGGGGAGCTGTTTTTT.

The CDR3 region has the DNA TGTGCCAGCATGTTGCAGACAGTCGCATCACCCCTCCACTTT. Encoded protein: CASMLQTVASPLHF. The chain recombines TRBV6-5 with TRBJ1-6, with a tentative D call TRBD1 (5 bases). The CDR3 contains 14 residues. Trimming pared 7 bases from V and 10 bases from J, leaving 17 bases between. Germline CDR1 reads MNHEY; CDR2 reads SVGAGI.

This clone appeared once. The chain recombines TRBV6-1 with TRBJ1-4; possible D gene TRBD1, 5 bases. Trimming left V 2 bases short and J 3 bases short, with 13 bases between. Germline lookup yields CDR1 MNHNS and CDR2 SASEGT. The CDR3 contains 16 residues. CDR3 coding DNA: TGTGCCAGCAGTGAATGGGGGGGTTCAGCTAATGAAAAACTGTTTTTT. It translates to CASSEWGGSANEKLFF.

Details on this clone: One junction end disagrees with the germline gene, perhaps due to a read error. Within the sample, other DNA sequences also encode this same CDR3. This chain links TRBV6-5 with TRBJ1-5; 7 bases match TRBD1. In germline, CDR1 is MNHEY, CDR2 SVGAGI. This CDR3 comprises 14 residues. The CDR3 is CASSPPGGDQPQHF. CDR3 sequence (DNA): TGTGCTAGCAGCCCCCCAGGGGGGGATCAGCCCCAGCATTTT.

The V and J genes are TRBV5-3 and TRBJ2-5; D not certain. TRBV5-3 is noted as an ORF with a role that remains uncertain. The V gene lost 1 base and the J gene lost 5 bases, with 12 bases spanning the gap. The CDR3 runs 14 residues. The chain's CDR3 is CARSLKCLGETQYF. The CDR3 DNA is TGTGCCAGAAGCTTGAAATGCCTAGGGGAGACCCAGTACTTC.